The 19 T cell receptor beta chains reported below all come from one sample, sequenced in a study of monozygotic twins with inflammatory bowel disease. TCRdb re-called the 5' RACE reads, yielding one record per CDR3 amino acid sequence without DNA. The sample yields around 400,000 distinct CDR3 sequences, of which the top ten take up 2% to 2.5%. Source material: blood. Source of these receptors: a human donor with ulcerative colitis or Crohn's disease, or a healthy co-twin of an affected twin (not recorded which).

The chain employs TRBV10-3 and TRBJ1-5; TCRdb selects TRBD1, and the lack of DNA leaves this call unchecked. Germline V gene data show CDR1 as ENHRY and CDR2 as SYGVKD. This CDR3 has 15 residues. This chain's CDR3 is CAISSRTGENQPQHF.

J is TRBJ1-2 and V is TRBV20-1; the D call from TCRdb, TRBD1, cannot be confirmed without DNA. The CDR3 covers 14 residues. The germline gives CDR1 DFQATT, CDR2 SNEGSKA (reference sequence). The CDR3 sequence: CSARSGETNYGYTF.

The genes are TRBV7-7 and TRBJ2-7; the D call of TRBD1 rests on TCRdb alone, since no DNA is present to check it. The V gene's germline CDR1 is SSHAT and CDR2 FNYEAQ (reference sequence). This CDR3 has 15 amino acids. CDR3: CASSLQQGSSYEQYF.

The CDR3 sequence: CASSFTSSDTQYF. The V and J genes are TRBV7-2 and TRBJ2-3. CDR1 and CDR2 (germline): SGHTA, FQGNSA. The CDR3 covers 13 residues.

The V gene is TRBV6-5, the J gene TRBJ2-5; TCRdb proposes TRBD1, but this gene call is untestable without DNA. The germline CDR1 and CDR2 sequences are MNHEY and SVGAGI. The CDR3 covers 15 residues. CDR3 loop: CASSFNRDSQETQYF.

The chain's CDR3 is CASFPPGQGRINEQFF. The gene calls are TRBV27 and TRBJ2-1; TCRdb's D call of TRBD1 is untestable without DNA. This CDR3 is 16 amino acids long. CDR1 is MNHEY, CDR2 SMNVEV, per germline (reference sequence).

The rearrangement links TRBV7-9 to TRBJ2-1; TCRdb gives TRBD2 as the D gene, but with no DNA this cannot be confirmed. Germline V gives CDR1 SEHNR, CDR2 FQNEAQ (reference sequence). The CDR3 length is 13 residues. This CDR3 reads CASSPPGLNEQFF.

The V call is TRBV15, the J call TRBJ1-2; TCRdb proposes TRBD1, but this gene call is untestable without DNA. In germline, CDR1 is LNHNV, CDR2 YYDKDF (reference sequence). The CDR3 is 14 amino acids. CDR3 protein: CATSRDRSGYGYTF.

The chain joins TRBV5-4 to TRBJ2-3; TCRdb picks TRBD1, but there is no DNA to check that call. Germline V gene sequence: CDR1 SGHNT, CDR2 YYREEE (reference sequence). The CDR3 is made up of 16 amino acids. CDR3 loop: CASGPITGPNTDTQYF.

The gene calls are TRBV5-1 and TRBJ2-1; TCRdb lists TRBD1, though no DNA is available to test this call. The CDR3 runs to 15 residues. Looked up from germline, CDR1 is SGHRS and CDR2 is YFSETQ. The CDR3 here is CASSLQGGTYNEQFF.

This rearrangement joins TRBV7-9 to TRBJ2-7. Germline assignment: CDR1 SEHNR and CDR2 FQNEAQ (reference sequence). The CDR3 covers 13 residues. Here the CDR3 reads CASSLGSLKEQYF.

The chain is built from TRBV4-1 and TRBJ2-7; TCRdb outputs TRBD2, but without DNA this stays unchecked. CDR1 is MGHRA and CDR2 is YSYEKL in the germline V gene. The CDR3 loop spans 15 amino acids. The CDR3 loop reads CASSSGASASYERYF.

V is TRBV27 and J is TRBJ2-2; TCRdb designates TRBD2, a call that cannot be tested without DNA. CDR3 size: 16 residues. Looked up from germline, CDR1 is MNHEY and CDR2 is SMNVEV (reference sequence). The CDR3 loop reads CASSFFLSGSPGELFF.

The chain is built from TRBV5-1 and TRBJ2-6; lacking DNA, the TRBD2 call made by TCRdb goes unchecked. Germline V CDR1 and CDR2: SGHRS, YFSETQ. This CDR3 has 21 residues. The CDR3 loop reads CASSREGSLAGGYSGANVLTF.

This rearrangement joins TRBV5-1 to TRBJ2-6. Germline CDR1 reads SGHRS; CDR2 reads YFSETQ. The CDR3 runs 15 residues. This chain's CDR3 is CASSLDPSGANVLTF.

The chain has TRBV20-1 and TRBJ1-2. The CDR3 covers 13 residues. Germline V gene sequence: CDR1 DFQATT, CDR2 SNEGSKA (reference sequence). CDR3 region: CSAREIGLYGYTF.

The chain recombines TRBV7-2 with TRBJ2-7; lacking DNA, the TRBD1 call made by TCRdb goes unchecked. Germline-derived CDR1 and CDR2 are SGHTA and FQGNSA. The CDR3 length is 15 residues. The CDR3 reads CASSLDRGGVYEQYF. The complete variable domain, with remaining parts taken from reference TRBV7-2 and TRBJ2-7, reads GAGVSQSPSNKVTEKGKDVELRCDPISGHTALYWYRQSLGQGLEFLIYFQGNSAPDKSGLPSDRFSAERTGGSVSTLTIQRTQQEDSAVYLCASSLDRGGVYEQYFGPGTRLTVT.

The chain joins TRBV7-6 to TRBJ2-2; TCRdb proposes TRBD2, but this gene call is untestable without DNA. The V gene's germline CDR1 is SGHVS and CDR2 FNYEAQ. The CDR3 totals 18 residues. The CDR3 reads CASSLARVGSIFSGELFF.

The V and J genes are TRBV10-3 and TRBJ2-7; with no DNA, the TCRdb D assignment of TRBD1 cannot be verified. The CDR3 is 15 residues long. CDR1 and CDR2 (germline): ENHRY, SYGVKD. CDR3 region: CAISPGVSGVYEQYF.